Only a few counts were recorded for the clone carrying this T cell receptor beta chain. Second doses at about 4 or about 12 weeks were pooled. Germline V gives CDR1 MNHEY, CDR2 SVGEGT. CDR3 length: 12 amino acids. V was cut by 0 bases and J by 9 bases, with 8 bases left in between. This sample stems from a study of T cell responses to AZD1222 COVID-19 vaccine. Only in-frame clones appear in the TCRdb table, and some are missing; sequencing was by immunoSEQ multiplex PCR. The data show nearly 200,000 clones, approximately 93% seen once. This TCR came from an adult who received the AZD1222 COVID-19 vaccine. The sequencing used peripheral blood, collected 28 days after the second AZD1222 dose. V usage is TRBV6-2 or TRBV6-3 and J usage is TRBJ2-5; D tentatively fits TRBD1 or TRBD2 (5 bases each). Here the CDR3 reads CASSYSRGSQYF. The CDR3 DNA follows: TGTGCCAGCAGTTACTCGAGGGGATCCCAGTACTTC.